These 14 T cell receptor beta chains were all obtained from the same sample, sequenced in a study of shared clonotypes between healthy human individuals. Assay used: immunoSEQ multiplex PCR; TCRdb lists only in-frame clones, some missing. The top ten hold 0.1% to 0.15% of the sample, which has 2 million to 2.5 million clones, more than 90% seen once. Input material: naive CD4+ T cells sorted from blood. The subset denotes: CD45RA+ positively selected. The origin of the receptors is a man younger than 35 in good health.

This clone was found once. The chain links TRBV27 to TRBJ2-7; 8 bases map to TRBD1. CDR3 size: 14 residues. After removal of 3 bases from V and 2 bases from J, the junction contained 3 bases not matched to a gene. Germline V lookup: CDR1 MNHEY, CDR2 SMNVEV (reference sequence). The CDR3 DNA sequence: TGTGCCAGCAGTTTTTCGGACAGGGCCTACGAGCAGTACTTC. Amino acids: CASSFSDRAYEQYF.

The chain links TRBV7-6 to TRBJ1-1; D gene ambiguous. V was cut by 1 base and J by 1 base, with 1 base left in between. Germline V lookup: CDR1 SGHVS, CDR2 FNYEAQ. The CDR3 consists of 12 residues. The CDR3 sequence is CASSLENTEAFF. CDR3 sequence (DNA): TGTGCCAGCAGCTTAGAGAACACTGAAGCTTTCTTT.

The V call is TRBV28, the J call TRBJ1-3, with 9 nucleotides matching TRBD1. Germline assignment: CDR1 MDHEN and CDR2 SYDVKM. The V gene end was trimmed by 5 bases and the J gene end by 0 bases; junction bases not matched to a gene: 11. The length of the CDR3 is 18 residues. As DNA, the CDR3 is TGTGCCAGCAGTGCCGGGGACAGGGAACTTTCCTCTGGAAACACCATATATTTT. This gives the protein CASSAGDRELSSGNTIYF.

V usage is TRBV30 and J usage is TRBJ2-5, with 12 bases aligning to TRBD1. J was trimmed by 9 bases and V by 5 bases; bases with no gene match: 10. The CDR3 is 14 residues long. Germline loops: CDR1 GTSNPN, CDR2 SVGIG (reference sequence). For the CDR3, the DNA is TGTGCCTGGGCCCAGGGACAGGGGGCCGGGGCCCAGTACTTC. It specifies CAWAQGQGAGAQYF.

CDR3 nucleotides: TGTGCCAGCAGTCCTACTACGGGACTAGAACATGAGCAGTTCTTC. Amino acids: CASSPTTGLEHEQFF. The chain links TRBV7-3 to TRBJ2-1, with 8 bases matching TRBD2. CDR1 is SGHTA and CDR2 is FQGTGA in the germline V gene. The CDR3 consists of 15 residues. V was pared by 6 bases and J by 8 bases, with 12 bases of the junction left unmatched. The full variable domain, in which reference TRBV7-3 and TRBJ2-1 provide the parts outside the CDR3, is GAGVSQTPSNKVTEKGKYVELRCDPISGHTALYWYRQSLGQGPEFLIYFQGTGAADDSGLPNDRFFAVRPEGSVSTLKIQRTERGDSAVYLCASSPTTGLEHEQFFGPGTRLTVL.

This rearrangement joins TRBV30 to TRBJ1-1; 7 nucleotides line up with TRBD1. Germline V gives CDR1 GTSNPN, CDR2 SVGIG (reference sequence). CDR3 length: 19 amino acids. With V trimmed by 1 base and J by 1 base, 18 bases remained unmatched. CDR3 nucleotides: TGTGCCTGGAGTGCCCTTCGCCCGACAGGGCATAAGGGGAACACTGAAGCTTTCTTT. Protein: CAWSALRPTGHKGNTEAFF.

The genes are TRBV5-6 and TRBJ2-7; 10 nucleotides agree with TRBD2. The V and J ends lost 1 base and 6 bases, in that order; junction bases with no gene match: 4. Germline CDR1 SGHDT, CDR2 YYEEEE. This CDR3 has 14 amino acids. The CDR3 DNA reads TGTGCCAGCAGCTTGCCAGCGGGGGGGCTCGAGCAGTACTTC. It translates to CASSLPAGGLEQYF.

The V call is TRBV9, the J call TRBJ2-5; D perhaps matches TRBD2 (7 bases). Trimming pared 3 bases from V and 7 bases from J, leaving 19 bases between. The germline V gene has CDR1 SGDLS and CDR2 YYNGEE. This CDR3 has 15 residues. CDR3 in amino acids: CASSAQGAGMGTQYF. The CDR3 DNA sequence: TGTGCCAGCAGCGCACAGGGAGCGGGAATGGGGACCCAGTACTTC.

This chain links TRBV6-5 with TRBJ2-4; possibly TRBD1 or TRBD2 for D (5 bases each). Germline V CDR1 and CDR2: MNHEY, SVGAGI. The CDR3 is 14 residues long. V dropped 4 bases and J dropped 6 bases, with 13 bases sitting between them. CDR3: CASSSPGRRNIQYF. CDR3 nucleotide sequence: TGTGCCAGCAGTTCACCGGGACGCAGAAACATTCAGTACTTC.

The V gene is TRBV30, the J gene TRBJ1-6; D uncertain. V lost 8 bases, J lost 0 bases, and 8 bases lay in between. Germline loops: CDR1 GTSNPN, CDR2 SVGIG (reference sequence). CDR3 length: 13 amino acids. The CDR3 DNA is TGTGCCGGGGAACCCTCCTATAATTCACCCCTCCACTTT. Encoded protein: CAGEPSYNSPLHF.

The chain links TRBV10-3 to TRBJ2-6; perhaps D is TRBD1 or TRBD2 (5 bases each). Deletions cut 8 bases from V and 0 bases from J, with 20 bases between. The CDR3 has 18 residues. The germline V gene encodes CDR1 ENHRY and CDR2 SYGVKD. In nucleotides, the CDR3 is TGTGCCATCGGGGCTGGTGTCCTAGCAGGCTCTGGGGCCAACGTCCTGACTTTC. Protein product: CAIGAGVLAGSGANVLTF.

In the case of this clone: Distinct nucleotide sequences in the sample also encode this CDR3. CDR3: CASSVATANTEAFF. In DNA, the CDR3 is TGTGCCAGCAGCGTAGCTACTGCGAACACTGAAGCTTTCTTT. The chain carries TRBV9 and TRBJ1-1, with D uncertain. Germline V gene data show CDR1 as SGDLS and CDR2 as YYNGEE. The CDR3 has 14 residues. Trimming took 0 bases from V and 1 from J, leaving 7 bases between them.

This clone was observed a few times. The chain recombines TRBV18 with TRBJ1-1, with 7 bases aligning to TRBD1. V was pared by 1 base and J by 1 base, with 6 bases of the junction left unmatched. CDR1 KGHSH and CDR2 LQKENI come from the germline V gene. The CDR3 is 16 residues long. CDR3 in DNA: TGTGCCAGCTCACCACGGCAGGGGGGAGAGAACACTGAAGCTTTCTTT. Its translation: CASSPRQGGENTEAFF.

For this clone: Other DNA sequences from this sample encode an identical CDR3 as well. The chain carries TRBV5-1 and TRBJ1-4, with D possibly TRBD1 on 5 matching bases. The CDR3 contains 15 residues. CDR1 is SGHRS, CDR2 YFSETQ, per germline. Between the trimmed V and J ends, which lost 2 bases and 1 base, there was a span of 9 bases. CDR3 sequence reads: CASSLSGLTNEKLFF. CDR3 DNA sequence: TGCGCCAGCAGCTTATCGGGACTAACTAATGAAAAACTGTTTTTT.